This T cell receptor (beta chain) was captured in a study of T cell clones after liver transplantation. Clones were sequenced by immunoSEQ multiplex PCR, and TCRdb holds only the in-frame ones, with some missing. Of 50,000 or so clones in the sample, about 67% were seen once. V shed 3 bases and J shed 3 bases, with 12 bases lying between them. CDR3 size: 15 residues. Germline assignment: CDR1 SGHAT and CDR2 FQNNGV. Here the sequenced sample was CD4+ T cells from blood, taken 54 months after liver transplant. V and J are TRBV11-2 and TRBJ1-5; perhaps TRBD1 as D (5 bases). The receptor was derived from a human patient who received a liver transplant. Certain T cells may be donor cells from the graft. DNA of the CDR3: TGTGCCAGCAGCTTGGGGGGTCAGGCCAATCAGCCCCAGCATTTT. Its protein is CASSLGGQANQPQHF.